This T cell receptor beta chain was sequenced during a study of T-cell memory formation after mild COVID-19. At the level of the study: Largely, the TCR clusters proved donor specific. Study-wide points: Largely, contracting CD4+ clones fell within CM and EM, and contracting CD8+ clones within EMRA.

The CDR3 runs 16 residues. With 5 bases clipped from V and 3 bases from J, the junction kept 11 bases outside the gene matches. The germline gives CDR1 SGHAT, CDR2 FQNNGV. MiXCR was run by TCRdb on the 5' RACE reads, yielding one entry per CDR3 protein. This table has 400,000 or so distinct CDR3 sequences, around 20% appearing once. Comment on this clonotype: Its antigen is unidentified.

The chain joins TRBV11-2 to TRBJ2-7; TRBD1 agrees at 9 bases. Sequencing was carried out using PBMCs or a T cell subset sorted from them (not recorded which). The clonotype originates from an adult woman who had mild COVID-19 (a few samples of this study predate the infection). Cell type and time point are not known. The CDR3 protein is CASSPNRDRAFYEQYF. The DNA for the CDR3 is TGTGCCAGCAGCCCGAATCGGGACAGGGCCTTCTACGAGCAGTACTTC.